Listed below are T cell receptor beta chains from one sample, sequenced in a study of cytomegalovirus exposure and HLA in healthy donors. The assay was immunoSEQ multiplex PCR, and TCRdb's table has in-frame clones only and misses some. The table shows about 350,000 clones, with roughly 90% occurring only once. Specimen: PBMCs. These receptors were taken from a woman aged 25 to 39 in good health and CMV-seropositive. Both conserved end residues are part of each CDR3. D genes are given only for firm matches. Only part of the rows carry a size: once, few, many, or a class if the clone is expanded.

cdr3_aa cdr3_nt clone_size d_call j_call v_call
CASSLLGQPSYEQYF TGTGCCAGCAGCTTGCTAGGACAACCTTCCTACGAGCAGTACTTC once . TRBJ2-7 TRBV5-6
CASSVATGHPNTEAFF TGTGCCAGCAGCGTAGCTACGGGACATCCGAACACTGAAGCTTTCTTT once . TRBJ1-1 TRBV9
CASRGLANTGELFF TGTGCCAGCAGAGGACTAGCGAACACCGGGGAGCTGTTTTTT . TRBD2 TRBJ2-2 TRBV2
CASSVVGGEWNTEAFF TGTGCCAGCAGCGTAGTGGGGGGCGAGTGGAACACTGAAGCTTTCTTT . . TRBJ1-1 TRBV9
CASSSQGVRGYTF TGTGCCAGCAGTTCCCAGGGGGTGAGAGGCTACACCTTC . TRBD1 TRBJ1-2 TRBV6-6
CASSPLAGVLQETQYF TGTGCCAGCAGCCCACTAGCGGGGGTATTGCAGGAGACCCAGTACTTC . TRBD2 TRBJ2-5 TRBV5-4
CASSLRGQIEKLFF TGCGCCAGCAGCTTACGTGGACAGATTGAAAAACTGTTTTTT . . TRBJ1-4 TRBV5-1
CSGRDYRAGELFF TGCAGTGGCCGGGACTATCGGGCCGGGGAGCTGTTTTTT . TRBD2 TRBJ2-2 TRBV29-1
CASSLGPGADGYTF TGTGCCAGCAGCTTAGGTCCGGGGGCGGATGGCTACACCTTC . . TRBJ1-2 TRBV7-6
CASSPLLAAAANEQFF TGTGCCAGCAGCCCGCTACTAGCGGCGGCGGCCAATGAGCAGTTCTTC once TRBD2 TRBJ2-1 TRBV7-9
CASRRQGISYEQYF TGTGCCAGCAGACGACAGGGGATTTCCTACGAGCAGTACTTC . TRBD1 TRBJ2-7 TRBV28
CASSKVGKGYEQYF TGTGCCAGCAGCAAGGTTGGTAAGGGCTACGAGCAGTACTTC once . TRBJ2-7 TRBV27
CASTGYAGANVLTF TGTGCCAGCACGGGCTACGCTGGGGCCAACGTCCTGACTTTC . . TRBJ2-6 TRBV9
CSVGLDEQFF TGCAGCGTCGGGTTGGATGAGCAGTTCTTC few . TRBJ2-1 TRBV29-1
CAWSASSGGSQYF TGTGCCTGGAGTGCCAGTAGCGGGGGATCGCAGTATTTT . TRBD2 TRBJ2-3 TRBV30
CASSPGTNYGYTF TGCGCCAGCAGTCCCGGGACAAACTATGGCTACACCTTC . . TRBJ1-2 TRBV4-1
CASSELAGGTDTQYF TGTGCCAGCAGTGAACTAGCGGGGGGCACAGATACGCAGTATTTT . TRBD2 TRBJ2-3 TRBV2
CASSLVGGTGRLGNQPQHF TGTGCCAGCAGCTTAGTGGGTGGGACAGGGCGTTTGGGCAATCAGCCCCAGCATTTT . TRBD1 TRBJ1-5 TRBV7-9
CASSRGQGVTETQYF TGTGCCAGCTCACGGGGACAGGGGGTTACAGAGACCCAGTACTTC . TRBD1 TRBJ2-5 TRBV18
CASSTTVGSNQPQHF TGTGCCAGCAGCACGACAGTTGGAAGCAATCAGCCCCAGCATTTT . . TRBJ1-5 TRBV6-1
CSPGGTQYF TGCAGTCCCGGGGGGACCCAGTACTTC once . TRBJ2-5 TRBV20-1
CSVVGLAGYNEQFF TGCAGCGTTGTAGGGCTAGCGGGATACAATGAGCAGTTCTTC . TRBD2 TRBJ2-1 TRBV29-1
CASSDTLSTEAFF TGTGCCAGCAGTGACACCTTAAGCACTGAAGCTTTCTTT . . TRBJ1-1 TRBV6-1
CAWSWSRDNEQFF TGTGCCTGGAGTTGGTCCCGGGACAACGAGCAGTTCTTC . . TRBJ2-1 TRBV30
CASSLPRGDGYTF TGTGCCAGCAGCTTGCCCAGGGGGGATGGCTACACCTTC . TRBD1 TRBJ1-2 TRBV5-4
CASSADGNEQFF TGTGCCAGCAGCGCGGACGGGAATGAGCAGTTCTTC . . TRBJ2-1 TRBV7-3
CSVLGRVSGSTDTQYF TGCAGCGTCCTTGGGCGTGTTAGCGGGAGTACAGATACGCAGTATTTT once TRBD2 TRBJ2-3 TRBV29-1
CASSLGLTGGYGYTF TGTGCCAGCAGCTTAGGGTTGACAGGGGGTTATGGCTACACCTTC . TRBD1 TRBJ1-2 TRBV7-9
CASIGAGGASSYNEQFF TGTGCCAGTATTGGGGCAGGGGGCGCCAGCTCCTACAATGAGCAGTTCTTC . TRBD1 TRBJ2-1 TRBV19
CASSFSGRSNQPQHF TGTGCCAGCAGTTTTTCGGGACGCTCCAATCAGCCCCAGCATTTT few . TRBJ1-5 TRBV28
CASSFEGARSQPQHF TGTGCCAGCAGTTTTGAGGGGGCGCGAAGTCAGCCCCAGCATTTT . TRBD1 TRBJ1-5 TRBV28
CASSSTAYEQYF TGTGCCAGCAGCTCTACGGCCTACGAGCAGTACTTC . . TRBJ2-7 TRBV11-1
CSASLVSEQFF TGCAGTGCTAGTCTAGTGAGTGAGCAGTTCTTC . . TRBJ2-1 TRBV20-1
CASSLRGSGANVLTF TGTGCCAGCAGTTTAAGGGGTAGTGGGGCCAACGTCCTGACTTTC . . TRBJ2-6 TRBV28
CASSLRTTEQFF TGTGCCAGCAGCTTAAGGACGACCGAGCAGTTCTTC . . TRBJ2-1 TRBV7-3
CASMRTVGEWYEQYF TGTGCCAGCATGCGGACAGTCGGAGAGTGGTACGAGCAGTACTTC . . TRBJ2-7 TRBV6-1
CASSTSNEQYF TGTGCCAGCAGCACCTCGAACGAGCAGTACTTC once . TRBJ2-7 TRBV7-9
CASRDTSGVSYEQYF TGTGCCAGCAGAGATACTAGCGGAGTCTCCTACGAGCAGTACTTC . TRBD2 TRBJ2-7 TRBV6-6
CASSAGQASSGANVLTF TGTGCCAGTAGTGCGGGACAGGCCAGCTCTGGGGCCAACGTCCTGACTTTC . TRBD1 TRBJ2-6 TRBV19
CASTVMTGELFF TGTGCCAGTACTGTCATGACCGGGGAGCTGTTTTTT . . TRBJ2-2 TRBV19
CASRPDRGVQPQHF TGTGCCAGCAGACCCGACAGGGGTGTTCAGCCCCAGCATTTT . TRBD1 TRBJ1-5 TRBV6-5
CASRAIGASHGYTF TGTGCCAGCAGAGCAATAGGCGCATCTCATGGCTACACCTTC . . TRBJ1-2 TRBV6-5
CASNKDSSYEQYF TGTGCCAGCAACAAGGACAGTTCCTACGAGCAGTACTTC . . TRBJ2-7 TRBV2
CASSQGTGAPYYEQYF TGTGCCAGCAGCCAGGGGACAGGGGCCCCTTACTACGAGCAGTACTTC . TRBD1 TRBJ2-7 TRBV5-6
CASSPVVDYEQYF TGTGCCAGCTCACCAGTCGTCGACTACGAGCAGTACTTC . . TRBJ2-7 TRBV18
CSVVRQEVSNYNEQFF TGCAGCGTTGTCCGCCAGGAAGTCTCGAACTACAATGAGCAGTTCTTC . . TRBJ2-1 TRBV29-1
CASSPAAGTGNEKLFF TGTGCCAGCAGCCCGGCCGCCGGGACAGGGAATGAAAAACTGTTTTTT . TRBD1 TRBJ1-4 TRBV5-5
CASKKTWGQGGGSYEQYF TGTGCCAGCAAAAAAACTTGGGGACAGGGAGGAGGTAGCTACGAGCAGTACTTC . TRBD1 TRBJ2-7 TRBV2
CSATSRGASYEQYF TGCAGCGCCACATCCAGGGGTGCGTCCTACGAGCAGTACTTC . . TRBJ2-7 TRBV29-1
CATSREGGNGQETQYF TGTGCCACCAGCAGAGAGGGGGGGAACGGGCAAGAGACCCAGTACTTC once TRBD2 TRBJ2-5 TRBV15
CASSYTNPSTDTQYF TGTGCCAGCAGTTACACGAACCCTAGCACAGATACGCAGTATTTT . . TRBJ2-3 TRBV6-6
CASSHLLTGELFF TGCGCCAGCAGCCACCTCCTCACCGGGGAGCTGTTTTTT . . TRBJ2-2 TRBV4-1